The 9 T cell receptor beta chains given below trace back to one sample, sequenced in a study of beta chain features in type 1 diabetes. The authors reverse transcribed all of the isolated RNA, so sequencing captured expressed TCRB transcripts. Libraries were prepared by immunoSEQ multiplex PCR; TCRdb keeps only in-frame clonotypes and omits some of them. This sample has roughly 250,000 clones; about 70% occur once, and the top ten carry around 0.05%. Sequencing input: naive CD4+ T cells from blood. The receptor source for this set is a man aged 25-45 years in good health.

This clone appeared a few times. The V and J genes are TRBV21-1 and TRBJ2-5; the table's D gene call, TRBD1, was not cross checked with the DNA. TRBV21-1 corresponds to a pseudogene. The CDR3 contains 12 residues. The CDR3 is CATSRGSVTQYF. The CDR3 DNA reads as TGTGCCACCTCCAGGGGCTCAGTGACCCAGTACTTC.

This rearrangement joins TRBV19 to TRBJ2-7; D might be TRBD1 (6 bases). Trimming left V 4 bases short and J 7 bases short, with 17 bases between. Germline CDR1 and CDR2: LNHDA and SQIVND (reference sequence). The CDR3 loop spans 14 amino acids. CDR3 in amino acids: CASSTGTIRREQYF. The CDR3 nucleotides read TGTGCCAGTAGTACCGGGACAATCCGGAGGGAGCAGTACTTC.

A few counts support this clone. The V call is TRBV2, the J call TRBJ2-5; 7 positions match TRBD2. Germline CDR1 SNHLY, CDR2 FYNNEI. This CDR3 contains 15 residues. V lost 5 bases and J lost 4; bases outside the gene matches: 10. The CDR3 coding sequence is TGTGCCAGCAGTTTCTATAGCGGGCTAGGAGAGACCCAGTACTTC. Translating gives CASSFYSGLGETQYF. Full variable domain (rest looked up from reference TRBV2 and TRBJ2-5): EPEVTQTPSHQVTQMGQEVILRCVPISNHLYFYWYRQILGQKVEFLVSFYNNEISEKSEIFDDQFSVERPDGSNFTLKIRSTKLEDSAMYFCASSFYSGLGETQYFGPGTRLLVL.

The chain links TRBV29-1 to TRBJ2-7, with D tentatively TRBD1 (6 bases). Trimming left V 6 bases short and J 3 bases short, with 12 bases between. CDR1 and CDR2 from the germline V gene are SQVTM and ANQGSEA. CDR3 size: 12 residues. The chain's CDR3 is CSVRDINYEQYF. In DNA, the CDR3 is TGCAGCGTCCGGGACATAAACTACGAGCAGTACTTC.

Of note for this clone: In this CDR3 the conserved last residue, phenylalanine or tryptophan, is missing, so a read error is likely. It is unclear where the CDR3 begins or ends on the DNA, so no DNA is shown, and the CDR3 is as TCRdb lists it. The chain joins TRBV7-9 to TRBJ2-3; the DNA was not used to check the table's D call, TRBD2. The CDR3 extends over 9 residues, inclusive of both ends. The germline V gene has CDR1 SEHNR and CDR2 FQNEAQ (reference sequence). CDR3 in amino acids: CASTPEAGL.

The rearrangement links TRBV29-1 to TRBJ2-2; the match to TRBD2 covers 7 bases. V was pared by 7 bases and J by 4 bases, with 12 bases of the junction left unmatched. The germline V gene encodes CDR1 SQVTM and CDR2 ANQGSEA. The CDR3 runs to 15 residues. CDR3 in amino acids: CSAGSTSSGTGELFF. The CDR3 coding sequence is TGCAGCGCCGGGTCGACTAGCTCGGGCACCGGGGAGCTGTTTTTT.

This clone was seen a handful of times. This chain links TRBV19 with TRBJ1-2; D unresolved. The CDR3 extends over 11 amino acids. V was clipped by 2 bases and J by 6 bases, with 4 bases between them. Germline CDR1 LNHDA, CDR2 SQIVND (reference sequence). The CDR3 nucleotides are TGTGCCAGTAGTATAAGGGATGGCTACACCTTC. Amino acids: CASSIRDGYTF.

V and J are TRBV9 and TRBJ1-2; D not certain. Trimming took 0 bases from V and 6 from J, leaving 12 bases between them. This CDR3 spans 14 amino acids. The germline CDR1 and CDR2 sequences are SGDLS and YYNGEE. For the CDR3, the DNA is TGTGCCAGCAGCGTAGAGACAATGCGGGATGGCTACACCTTC. This gives the protein CASSVETMRDGYTF. Full variable domain (missing parts from reference TRBV9 and TRBJ1-2): DSGVTQTPKHLITATGQRVTLRCSPRSGDLSVYWYQQSLDQGLQFLIQYYNGEERAKGNILERFSAQQFPDLHSELNLSSLELGDSALYFCASSVETMRDGYTFGSGTRLTVV.

J is TRBJ1-3 and V is TRBV30, with D unresolved. Germline assignment: CDR1 GTSNPN and CDR2 SVGIG (reference sequence). Trimming took off 3 bases at V and 0 bases at J, with 18 bases between the two ends. There are 17 residues in the CDR3. For the CDR3, the DNA is TGTGCCTGGAGCCCTCGGTCCCGTGGCTTCTCTGGAAACACCATATATTTT. Translating it yields CAWSPRSRGFSGNTIYF.